Below, 20 T cell receptor beta chains from the same sample are listed, as sequenced in a study of cytomegalovirus exposure and HLA in healthy donors. Libraries were prepared by immunoSEQ multiplex PCR; TCRdb keeps only in-frame clonotypes and omits some of them. The sample records more than 300,000 clones, roughly 89% being singletons. What was sequenced was PBMCs. Every receptor here comes from a woman younger than 30 in good health and CMV-seronegative.

Written as DNA, the CDR3 is TGTGCCAGCTCGACAGATCCCTACGAGCAGTACTTC. Translated, it gives CASSTDPYEQYF. The chain has TRBV7-9 and TRBJ2-7; D is perhaps TRBD1 (5 bases). CDR1 and CDR2 from the germline V gene are SEHNR and FQNEAQ (reference sequence). V was cut by 8 bases and J by 2 bases, with 10 bases left in between. The CDR3 contains 12 residues.

The V gene is TRBV4-1, the J gene TRBJ2-7, with 12 bases lining up with TRBD2. Germline CDR1 is MGHRA and CDR2 is YSYEKL. J was trimmed by 7 bases and V by 4 bases; bases with no gene match: 11. There are 16 residues in the CDR3. CDR3 sequence reads: CASSPYRLAGEGEQYF. In DNA, the CDR3 is TGCGCCAGCAGCCCCTATCGACTAGCGGGAGAGGGAGAGCAGTACTTC.

This chain uses TRBV27 with TRBJ2-7, with unresolved D. Germline assignment: CDR1 MNHEY and CDR2 SMNVEV (reference sequence). This CDR3 spans 14 amino acids. Trimming removed 2 bases from V and 3 bases from J, with 11 bases in between. CDR3 coding DNA: TGTGCCAGCAGTTTAGTAGGTGACTTCTACGAGCAGTACTTC. Translating it yields CASSLVGDFYEQYF.

The J gene is TRBJ2-2, the V gene TRBV7-8; 7 bases line up with TRBD2. In germline, CDR1 is SGHVS, CDR2 FQNEAQ. This CDR3 comprises 15 residues. V was pared by 2 bases and J by 7 bases, with 7 bases of the junction left unmatched. CDR3 sequence: CASSLREGGNGELFF. CDR3 nucleotide sequence: TGTGCCAGCAGCTTAAGGGAGGGTGGTAACGGGGAGCTGTTTTTT.

This sequence joins TRBV9 and TRBJ2-1; 10 bases match TRBD2. CDR3 length: 20 residues. Germline CDR1 is SGDLS and CDR2 is YYNGEE. The trim removed 0 bases at V and 3 bases at J, leaving 15 bases unmatched. The CDR3 protein is CASSVESSGRRSAVYNEQFF. In nucleotides, the CDR3 is TGTGCCAGCAGCGTAGAATCTAGCGGGAGACGTTCTGCGGTCTACAATGAGCAGTTCTTC. Variable domain in full (rest from reference TRBV9 and TRBJ2-1): DSGVTQTPKHLITATGQRVTLRCSPRSGDLSVYWYQQSLDQGLQFLIQYYNGEERAKGNILERFSAQQFPDLHSELNLSSLELGDSALYFCASSVESSGRRSAVYNEQFFGPGTRLTVL.

The chain couples TRBV30 to TRBJ2-5, with D perhaps matching TRBD1 (5 bases). V lost 4 bases and J 1 base, leaving 25 bases between the germline ends. Germline V gene sequence: CDR1 GTSNPN, CDR2 SVGIG (reference sequence). The length of the CDR3 is 18 residues. The CDR3 is CAWKGRSDFSKTQETQYF. The CDR3 DNA reads as TGTGCCTGGAAGGGGCGAAGTGACTTTTCCAAAACCCAAGAGACCCAGTACTTC.

The chain combines TRBV2 with TRBJ2-7; D is possibly TRBD2 (5 bases). In germline, CDR1 is SNHLY, CDR2 FYNNEI. The CDR3 totals 14 residues. Trimming stripped 7 bases from V and 1 base from J, with 14 bases between. The CDR3 loop reads CASKGGSLSYEQYF. The CDR3 bases are TGTGCCAGCAAAGGAGGCAGCCTTTCCTACGAGCAGTACTTC.

The V call is TRBV11-2, the J call TRBJ2-7, with a tentative D call TRBD1 (6 bases). Deletions cut 2 bases from V and 3 bases from J, with 14 bases between. CDR1 is SGHAT, CDR2 FQNNGV, per germline. CDR3 length equals 15 residues. The CDR3 spells CASSLPLQGSYEQYF. The CDR3 region has the DNA TGTGCCAGCAGCTTACCCCTCCAGGGGAGCTACGAGCAGTACTTC.

The chain links TRBV5-1 to TRBJ2-7, with a tentative D call TRBD2 (6 bases). V dropped 3 bases and J dropped 3 bases, with 13 bases sitting between them. Germline CDR1 is SGHRS and CDR2 is YFSETQ. This CDR3 has 14 amino acids. In nucleotides, the CDR3 is TGCGCCAGCAGCTCCGACGGGACTGTCTACGAGCAGTACTTC. Amino acids: CASSSDGTVYEQYF.

The V gene is TRBV27, the J gene TRBJ1-2, with a weak D call TRBD1 (5 bases). Germline CDR1 reads MNHEY; CDR2 reads SMNVEV (reference sequence). The CDR3 length is 17 residues. The V end lost 8 bases, the J end lost 3 bases, and 25 bases lay between the germline ends. CDR3 sequence reads: CASHPLGGGTYYYGYTF. The CDR3 region has the DNA TGTGCCAGCCATCCCCTTGGGGGGGGTACCTACTACTATGGCTACACCTTC.

This clone was counted once. The chain recombines TRBV9 with TRBJ2-5; D is possibly TRBD2 (6 bases). Trimming removed 5 bases from V and 3 bases from J, with 20 bases in between. Germline CDR1 reads SGDLS; CDR2 reads YYNGEE. The CDR3 contains 16 residues. CDR3 nucleotides: TGTGCCAGCAGAGGGGAAGGACTACTTTATGAAGAGACCCAGTACTTC. It translates to CASRGEGLLYEETQYF.

The V gene is TRBV6-1, the J gene TRBJ1-5; a weak D match, TRBD1 (6 bases). Trimming cost V 4 bases and J 0 bases, with 10 bases left between them. The CDR3 contains 15 residues. Germline V CDR1 and CDR2: MNHNS, SASEGT. Here the CDR3 reads CASSGGQSSNQPQHF. CDR3 bases: TGTGCCAGCAGTGGAGGACAGAGTAGCAATCAGCCCCAGCATTTT.

The V call is TRBV5-1, the J call TRBJ2-7; 12 bases match TRBD2. Trimming at V came to 1 base and at J to 2 bases, leaving 7 bases not matched to a gene. The CDR3 has 17 amino acids. The germline V gene encodes CDR1 SGHRS and CDR2 YFSETQ. For the CDR3, the DNA is TGCGCCAGCAGCTTGCCGGCTAGCGGGGGGGACCCCTACGAGCAGTACTTC. Its translation is CASSLPASGGDPYEQYF. Together with reference TRBV5-1 and TRBJ2-7, the CDR3 gives the full variable domain: KAGVTQTPRYLIKTRGQQVTLSCSPISGHRSVSWYQQTPGQGLQFLFEYFSETQRNKGNFPGRFSGRQFSNSRSEMNVSTLELGDSALYLCASSLPASGGDPYEQYFGPGTRLTVT.

V and J are TRBV19 and TRBJ2-7; perhaps TRBD1 as D (5 bases). V was cut by 4 bases and J by 0 bases, with 7 bases left in between. The CDR3 consists of 13 residues. Germline assignment: CDR1 LNHDA and CDR2 SQIVND (reference sequence). The CDR3 DNA follows: TGTGCCAGTAGTACGACAGCCTCCTACGAGCAGTACTTC. Its protein is CASSTTASYEQYF. Combining the CDR3 with reference TRBV19 and TRBJ2-7 gives the whole variable domain DGGITQSPKYLFRKEGQNVTLSCEQNLNHDAMYWYRQDPGQGLRLIYYSQIVNDFQKGDIAEGYSVSREKKESFPLTVTSAQKNPTAFYLCASSTTASYEQYFGPGTRLTVT.

Here the CDR3 reads CASSLPEYYEQYF. Written as DNA, the CDR3 is TGTGCCAGCAGCTTACCTGAGTACTACGAGCAGTACTTC. This chain uses TRBV7-2 with TRBJ2-7, with D hard to call. The germline CDR1 and CDR2 sequences are SGHTA and FQGNSA. Trimming stripped 2 bases from V and 3 bases from J, with 8 bases between. CDR3 size: 13 residues.

The J gene is TRBJ1-6, the V gene TRBV5-1, with D unclear. CDR3 length: 14 amino acids. Germline loops: CDR1 SGHRS, CDR2 YFSETQ. Trimming took 0 bases from V and 9 from J, leaving 10 bases between them. The CDR3: CASSLDTGGSPLHF. CDR3 coding DNA: TGCGCCAGCAGCTTGGACACGGGTGGTTCACCCCTCCACTTT. Variable domain in full (rest from reference TRBV5-1 and TRBJ1-6): KAGVTQTPRYLIKTRGQQVTLSCSPISGHRSVSWYQQTPGQGLQFLFEYFSETQRNKGNFPGRFSGRQFSNSRSEMNVSTLELGDSALYLCASSLDTGGSPLHFGNGTRLTVT.

The chain carries TRBV6-5 and TRBJ1-1; 7 bases align to TRBD1. Germline V gene lookup returns CDR1 MNHEY and CDR2 SVGAGI. The CDR3 extends over 14 amino acids. V trimming: 6 bases; J trimming: 4 bases; junction bases outside the gene matches: 8. CDR3 sequence reads: CASSNSQGVTEAFF. In DNA form, the CDR3 reads TGTGCCAGCAGCAACTCTCAGGGGGTCACTGAAGCTTTCTTT.

This clone occurred many times. This chain joins TRBV6-1 and TRBJ2-1; D call uncertain. Germline CDR1 is MNHNS and CDR2 is SASEGT. Deletions cut 10 bases from V and 8 bases from J, with 12 bases between. The CDR3 covers 11 residues. The CDR3 coding sequence is TGTGCCACCACTAAATCGGATGAGCAGTTCTTC. Its protein is CATTKSDEQFF.

The chain employs TRBV27 and TRBJ1-1; the D is unclear. From germline, CDR1 is MNHEY and CDR2 SMNVEV (reference sequence). The CDR3 contains 13 residues. Between the trimmed V and J ends, which lost 2 bases and 7 bases, there was a span of 11 bases. The CDR3 DNA reads as TGTGCCAGCAGTTTACGCGCCTGGAGTGAAGCTTTCTTT. It yields the protein CASSLRAWSEAFF.

This chain uses TRBV28 with TRBJ1-5, with D perhaps matching TRBD1 (5 bases). The CDR3 is 14 amino acids. V was pared by 3 bases and J by 3 bases, with 9 bases between. Germline CDR1 MDHEN, CDR2 SYDVKM. CDR3 amino acids: CASSFVRVNQPQHF. CDR3 sequence (DNA): TGTGCCAGCAGTTTTGTCAGGGTCAATCAGCCCCAGCATTTT.